The clone carrying this T cell receptor (beta chain) came up many times. Its antigen remains unknown. This sample is part of a study of metastatic and nonmetastatic thyroid tumors. For the study at large: For malignant and benign thyroid patients, tumor or nodule tissue and blood were the sources whose repertoires were compared.

In the authors' workflow: For papillary thyroid cancer, a distant-metastasis classifier was constructed from CDR3 differences observed across clinicopathological groups. With MiXCR, TCRdb reprocessed the PCR reads. The V and J calls and clone size come from TCRdb's table, not from the authors' own analysis. The top ten clones hold under 7% of a sample with about 34,000 clones, 17% of them seen once. Thyroid surgery took place with no prior treatment in any patient. Germline-derived CDR1 and CDR2 are LGHDT and YNNKEL (reference sequence). V trimming: 0 bases; J trimming: 1 base; junction bases outside the gene matches: 13. This CDR3 is 19 amino acids long. Study-level results: A significant increase in TCR beta diversity was reportedly seen in malignant thyroid tumors relative to benign nodules, in blood and tumor.

The material sequenced was blood. The chain recombines TRBV3-1 with TRBJ2-7; TRBD1 matches at 9 bases. The TCR was taken from a female donor with papillary thyroid cancer or a benign thyroid nodule (not recorded which). Some clones in this sample may be carry-over from other donors' samples. CDR3 protein: CASSQDSPQTTGGSYEQYF. CDR3 nucleotide sequence: TGTGCCAGCAGCCAAGATAGCCCTCAGACGACAGGGGGTTCCTACGAGCAGTACTTC.